This T cell receptor (beta chain) was obtained from a study of blood T cells in healthy people across ages (dated by TCRdb to the mid-2010s). Regarding the research as a whole: In model experiments, template switching captured roughly one uniquely barcoded TCR beta cDNA molecule for every two T cells. Age-related changes in TCR beta repertoire diversity were measured in the study by deep sequencing normalized with unique cDNA molecular identifiers. The donors were divided into four age groups: young (average approximately 17 years), middle-aged (about 40), aged (roughly 60) and long-lived (roughly 86). The study analyzed two additional independent replicas of 1 million unique cDNA reads from the same blood draw for two donors, one aged 18 to 29 and one aged 80 or older.

The donors were roughly 40 Caucasian individuals from Russia, aged roughly 6 to 100 years, who were systemically healthy. Each donor gave about 11 milliliters of peripheral blood, drawn into EDTA-treated Vacutainer tubes. Ficoll-Paque density-gradient centrifugation was used to isolate PBMCs, with at least 7 million obtained per sample. Total RNA, at least 6 micrograms per sample, was extracted from PBMCs with Trizol reagent. For every donor, an aliquot of PBMCs went through flow cytometry to measure the percentages of naive CD45RAhigh/CD27high T cells. The method was 5' RACE. Sequencing relied on an Illumina HiSeq 2500. The second PCR ran for about 6 to 12 cycles and used a J-beta primer mix along with a sample-barcoded 5' primer. A template-switch 5' adaptor carrying 12 random nucleotides introduced a unique molecular identifier onto each TCR beta cDNA molecule. Each sample yielded at least 2.5 million CDR3-containing paired-end reads. All of the RNA was converted into first-strand cDNA using the Mint cDNA synthesis kit, with a TRBC-specific oligonucleotide serving as the primer. After uracil-DNA glycosylase treatment, a first 18-cycle PCR used universal primers M1SS and BC2_uni_R on all cDNA. Per the authors' processing: For normalization, 1 million high-quality reads, each with a distinct molecular identifier, were randomly selected from each sample. Reads with shared molecular identifiers were discarded instead of being binned into consensus sequences. MiTCR, with a Q25 quality threshold and the strictest error-elimination algorithm, was used for CDR3 identification, clonotype clustering and error correction. Lower-bound total TCR beta diversity was estimated with a nonparametric unseen species model using Euler transformation. TCRdb itself trimmed the public reads at Q25 with fastp, ran MiXCR and retained productive beta chains. Rows are combined by CDR3 protein, so each entry shows the most common genes and DNA. V and J calls and clone size were set by TCRdb, not the authors. This sample gives some 760,000 distinct CDR3 sequences in total; about 25% of them show up just once. Under 4.5% of the sample is in the top ten clones.

A remark on this clonotype: This receptor's antigen is unknown. Base qualities are missing; no much larger clone stands one base away.

V and J lose 0 bases and 1 base, and a span of 6 bases separates them. For CDR1 and CDR2, the germline V gene (reference sequence) lists LNHNV and YYDKDF. The CDR3 measures 14 amino acids from cysteine to phenylalanine. The entry retains the CDR3 DNA only, 42 bases that are in frame from base 1. Study-level results and caveats: Because profiling used bulk unsorted PBMCs, naive and antigen-experienced compartments could not be compared conclusively. Estimates of total diversity from one million sequenced T cells were regarded as lower bounds and underestimates. Because the CMV infection status of the donors was unknown, age-related changes in expanded clonotypes may potentially have been confounded. Observed TCR beta diversity per million T cells fell roughly linearly with age, and a significant reduction was already apparent by age around 44. The percentage of naive T cells measured by flow cytometry correlated strongly with observed TCR beta diversity. Compared with the aged group, the long-lived group had more naive CD4+ T cells, fewer expanded clones and increased TCR diversity, suggesting age selection.

These same records also appear under a second study, on T cells of mothers and their children. The second study, in turn, reports: Donors were nine systemically healthy Caucasian individuals: three mothers and their six children. cDNA synthesis used all of the extracted RNA, with roughly 1.5 ug of RNA in each 15 ul reaction. In the second PCR, sample barcodes and 2-4 random nucleotides were introduced via the M1S primer. Each mother yielded over 8.5 million TCR beta CDR3 reads and each child roughly 3.1 million reads. TCR recombination output is similarly shaped by thymic selection in related and unrelated pairs, with a minor effect exerted by inherited differences. Normalized repertoire overlap was always slightly but never significantly higher in related than unrelated mother-child pairs. With a sensitivity of approximately 100 clones per million clonotypes, no persistent microchimeric T cell clones were detected. In the study, deep NGS was used to compare the TCR beta repertoires of mothers and children, and features distinguishing related mother-child pairs from unrelated individuals were sought. On average, the children were roughly 12 +/- 4 years old, while the mothers were about 40 +/- 4 years old. After adapter ligation with NEBNext reagents, the libraries were sequenced on Illumina HiSeq 2000 with 100+100 nt paired-end reads. To prevent cross-contamination, the mother and child libraries were prepared one month apart and sequenced in separate runs. Between 500,000 and 2,000,000 distinct TCR beta clonotypes were identified per donor. Naive TCR beta clonotypes were estimated from low-frequency clonotypes matched to each donor's FACS-determined naive share, without sorting.

The chain is encoded by TRBV15 joined to TRBJ1-2, with no D gene named confidently. This receptor was obtained from a boy younger than 18 in good health. Material: blood. The sequenced DNA is TGTGCCACCAGCAGAGATCCCGTTAACTATGGCTACACCTTC. This codes for CATSRDPVNYGYTF. Reference TRBV15 and TRBJ1-2 genes cover what lies past the CDR3, so the full variable domain is DAMVIQNPRYQVTQFGKPVTLSCSQTLNHNVMYWYQQKSSQAPKLLFHYYDKDFNNEADTPDNFQSRRPNTSFCFLDIRSPGLGDTAMYLCATSRDPVNYGYTFGSGTRLTVV.